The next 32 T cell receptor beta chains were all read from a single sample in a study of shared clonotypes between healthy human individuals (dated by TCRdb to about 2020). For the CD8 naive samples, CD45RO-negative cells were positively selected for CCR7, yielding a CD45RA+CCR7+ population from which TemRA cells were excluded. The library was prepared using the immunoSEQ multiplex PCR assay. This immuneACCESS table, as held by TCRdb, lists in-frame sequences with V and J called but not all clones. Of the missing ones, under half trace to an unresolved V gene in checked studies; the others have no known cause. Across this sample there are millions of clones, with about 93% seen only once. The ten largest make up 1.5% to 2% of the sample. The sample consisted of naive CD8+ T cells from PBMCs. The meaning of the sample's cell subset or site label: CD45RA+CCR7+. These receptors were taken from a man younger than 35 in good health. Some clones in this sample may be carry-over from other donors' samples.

The CDR3 region is CASSFGGKLFF. The CDR3 bases are TGTGCCAGCAGCTTCGGAGGAAAACTGTTTTTT. The rearrangement joins TRBV11-2 to TRBJ1-4; D is ambiguous. Looked up from germline, CDR1 is SGHAT and CDR2 is FQNNGV. The CDR3 has 11 amino acids. V dropped 3 bases and J dropped 10 bases, with 6 bases sitting between them. Looking up the rest from reference TRBV11-2 and TRBJ1-4 gives the full variable domain: EAGVAQSPRYKIIEKRQSVAFWCNPISGHATLYWYQQILGQGPKLLIQFQNNGVVDDSQLPKDRFSAERLKGVDSTLKIQPAKLEDSAVYLCASSFGGKLFFGSGTQLSVL.

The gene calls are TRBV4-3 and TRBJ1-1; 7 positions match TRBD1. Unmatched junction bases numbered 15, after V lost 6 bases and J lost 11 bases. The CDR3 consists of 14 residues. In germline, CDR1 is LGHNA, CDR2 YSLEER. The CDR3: CASSLSRDSVAAFF. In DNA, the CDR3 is TGCGCCAGCAGTCTGTCCCGGGACAGTGTGGCGGCTTTCTTT.

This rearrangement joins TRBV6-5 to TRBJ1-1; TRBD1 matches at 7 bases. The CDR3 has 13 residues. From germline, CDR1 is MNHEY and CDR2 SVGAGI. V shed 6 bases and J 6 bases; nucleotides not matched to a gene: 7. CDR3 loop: CASSPTGVAEAFF. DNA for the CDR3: TGTGCCAGCAGCCCAACAGGGGTGGCTGAAGCTTTCTTT.

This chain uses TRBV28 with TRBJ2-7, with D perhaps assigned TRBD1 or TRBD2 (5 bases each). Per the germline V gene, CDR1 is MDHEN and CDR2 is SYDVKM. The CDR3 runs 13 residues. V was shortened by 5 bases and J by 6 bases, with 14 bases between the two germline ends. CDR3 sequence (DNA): TGTGCCAGCAGTCGAAGGGACCTCTCCGAGCAGTACTTC. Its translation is CASSRRDLSEQYF.

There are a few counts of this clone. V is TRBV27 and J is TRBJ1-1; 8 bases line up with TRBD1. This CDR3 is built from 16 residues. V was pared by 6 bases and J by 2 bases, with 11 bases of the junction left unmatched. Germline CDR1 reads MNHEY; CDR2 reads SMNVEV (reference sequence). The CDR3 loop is CASSLRQGLVNTEAFF. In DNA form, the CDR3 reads TGTGCCAGCAGCTTGCGACAGGGGCTGGTAAACACTGAAGCTTTCTTT.

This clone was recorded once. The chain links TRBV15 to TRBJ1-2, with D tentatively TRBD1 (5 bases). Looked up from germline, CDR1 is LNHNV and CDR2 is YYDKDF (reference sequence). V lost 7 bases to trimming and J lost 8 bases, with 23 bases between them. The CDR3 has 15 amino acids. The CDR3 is CATTTRGRVFFGYTF. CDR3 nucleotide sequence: TGTGCCACCACCACACGTGGCAGGGTTTTCTTCGGCTACACCTTC.

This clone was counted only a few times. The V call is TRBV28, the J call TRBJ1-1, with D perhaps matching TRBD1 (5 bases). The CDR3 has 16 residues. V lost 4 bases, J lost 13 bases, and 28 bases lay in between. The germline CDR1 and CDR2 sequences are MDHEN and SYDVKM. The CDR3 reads CASSSSYQGPAPQGFF. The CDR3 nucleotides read TGTGCCAGCAGTTCCTCCTACCAGGGTCCCGCTCCTCAAGGTTTCTTT.

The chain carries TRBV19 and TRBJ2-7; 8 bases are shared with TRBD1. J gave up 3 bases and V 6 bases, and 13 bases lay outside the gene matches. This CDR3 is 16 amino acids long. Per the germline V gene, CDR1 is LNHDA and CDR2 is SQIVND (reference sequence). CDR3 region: CASSWATGTGYYEQYF. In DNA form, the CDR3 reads TGTGCCAGTAGCTGGGCCACCGGGACAGGATACTACGAGCAGTACTTC.

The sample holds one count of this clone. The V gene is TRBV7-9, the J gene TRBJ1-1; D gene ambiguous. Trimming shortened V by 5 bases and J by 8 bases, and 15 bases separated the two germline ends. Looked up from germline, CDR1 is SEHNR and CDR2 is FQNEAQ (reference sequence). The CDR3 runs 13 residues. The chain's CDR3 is CASSPAQITEAFF. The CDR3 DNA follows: TGTGCCAGCAGCCCAGCCCAAATCACCGAAGCTTTCTTT.

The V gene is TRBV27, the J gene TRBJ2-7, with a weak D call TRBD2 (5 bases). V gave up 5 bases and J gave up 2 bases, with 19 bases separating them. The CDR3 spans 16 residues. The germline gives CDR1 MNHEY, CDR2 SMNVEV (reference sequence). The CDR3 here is CASSPSRGPVTYEQYF. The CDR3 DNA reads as TGTGCCAGCAGTCCATCCCGAGGGCCTGTTACCTACGAGCAGTACTTC.

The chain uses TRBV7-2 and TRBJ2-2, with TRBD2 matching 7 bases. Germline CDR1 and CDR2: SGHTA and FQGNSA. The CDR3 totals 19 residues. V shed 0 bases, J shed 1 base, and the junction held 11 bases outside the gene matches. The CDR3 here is CASSLAFYRLAVNTGELFF. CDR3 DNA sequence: TGTGCCAGCAGCTTAGCGTTTTATCGGCTAGCGGTGAACACCGGGGAGCTGTTTTTT.

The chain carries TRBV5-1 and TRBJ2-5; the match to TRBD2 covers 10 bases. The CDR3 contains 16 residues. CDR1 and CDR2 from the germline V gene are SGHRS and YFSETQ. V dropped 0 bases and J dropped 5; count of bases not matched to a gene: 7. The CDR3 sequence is CASSLASSGSWETQYF. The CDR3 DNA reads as TGCGCCAGCAGCTTGGCTTCTAGCGGGAGTTGGGAGACCCAGTACTTC.

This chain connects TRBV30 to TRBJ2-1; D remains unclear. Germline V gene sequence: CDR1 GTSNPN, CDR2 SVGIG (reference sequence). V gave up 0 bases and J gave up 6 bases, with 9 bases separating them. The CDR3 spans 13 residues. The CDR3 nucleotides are TGTGCCTGGAGTGTTGGGTCGCGCAATGAGCAGTTCTTC. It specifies CAWSVGSRNEQFF. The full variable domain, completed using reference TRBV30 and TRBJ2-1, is SQTIHQWPATLVQPVGSPLSLECTVEGTSNPNLYWYRQAAGRGLQLLFYSVGIGQISSEVPQNLSASRPQDRQFILSSKKLLLSDSGFYLCAWSVGSRNEQFFGPGTRLTVL.

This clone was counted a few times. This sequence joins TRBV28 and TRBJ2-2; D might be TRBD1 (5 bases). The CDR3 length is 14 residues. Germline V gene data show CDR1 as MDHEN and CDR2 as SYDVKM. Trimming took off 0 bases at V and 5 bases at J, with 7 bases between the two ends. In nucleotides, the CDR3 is TGTGCCAGCAGTTTATGGGGGCCTACCGGGGAGCTGTTTTTT. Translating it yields CASSLWGPTGELFF.

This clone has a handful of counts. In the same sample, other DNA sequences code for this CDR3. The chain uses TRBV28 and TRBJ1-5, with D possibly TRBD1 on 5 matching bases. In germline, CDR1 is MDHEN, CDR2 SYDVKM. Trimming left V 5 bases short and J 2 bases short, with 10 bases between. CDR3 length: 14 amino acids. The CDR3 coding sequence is TGTGCCAGCAGTCCAGACAGACGCAATCAGCCCCAGCATTTT. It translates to CASSPDRRNQPQHF.

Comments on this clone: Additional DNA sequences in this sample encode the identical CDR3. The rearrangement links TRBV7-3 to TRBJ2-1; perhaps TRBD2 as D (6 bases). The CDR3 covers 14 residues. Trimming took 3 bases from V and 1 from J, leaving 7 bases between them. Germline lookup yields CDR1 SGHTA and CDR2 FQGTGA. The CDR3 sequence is CASSLEGSYNEQFF. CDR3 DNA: TGTGCCAGCAGCTTGGAGGGATCCTACAATGAGCAGTTCTTC.

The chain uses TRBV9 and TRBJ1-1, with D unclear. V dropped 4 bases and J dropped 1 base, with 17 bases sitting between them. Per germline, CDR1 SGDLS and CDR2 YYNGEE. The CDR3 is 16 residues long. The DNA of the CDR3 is TGTGCCAGCAGCCCCACGGTAACACCAGAGAACACTGAAGCTTTCTTT. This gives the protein CASSPTVTPENTEAFF.

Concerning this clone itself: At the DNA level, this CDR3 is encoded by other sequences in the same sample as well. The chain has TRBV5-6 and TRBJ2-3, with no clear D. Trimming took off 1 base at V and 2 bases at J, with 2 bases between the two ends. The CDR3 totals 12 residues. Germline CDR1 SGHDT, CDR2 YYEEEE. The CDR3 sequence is CASSLLTDTQYF. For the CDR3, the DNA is TGTGCCAGCAGCTTGCTCACAGATACGCAGTATTTT.

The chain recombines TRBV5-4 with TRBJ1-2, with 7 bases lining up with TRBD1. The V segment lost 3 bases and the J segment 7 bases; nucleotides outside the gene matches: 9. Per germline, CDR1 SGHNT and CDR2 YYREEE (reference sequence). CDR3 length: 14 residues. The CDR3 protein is CASSSTGETSGYTF. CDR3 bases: TGTGCCAGCAGCTCAACAGGGGAGACATCTGGCTACACCTTC.

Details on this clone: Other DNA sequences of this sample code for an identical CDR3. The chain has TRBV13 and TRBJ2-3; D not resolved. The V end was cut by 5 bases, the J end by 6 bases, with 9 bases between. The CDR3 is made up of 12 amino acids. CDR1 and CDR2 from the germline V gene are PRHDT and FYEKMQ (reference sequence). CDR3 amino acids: CASSPGRDTQYF. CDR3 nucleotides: TGTGCCAGCAGCCCAGGTCGGGATACGCAGTATTTT.

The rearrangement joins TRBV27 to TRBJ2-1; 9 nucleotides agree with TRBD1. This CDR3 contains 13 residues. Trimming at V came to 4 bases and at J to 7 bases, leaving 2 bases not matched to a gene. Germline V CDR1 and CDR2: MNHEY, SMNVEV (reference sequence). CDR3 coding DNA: TGTGCCAGCAGTTACGACAGGGGGAATGAGCAGTTCTTC. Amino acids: CASSYDRGNEQFF.

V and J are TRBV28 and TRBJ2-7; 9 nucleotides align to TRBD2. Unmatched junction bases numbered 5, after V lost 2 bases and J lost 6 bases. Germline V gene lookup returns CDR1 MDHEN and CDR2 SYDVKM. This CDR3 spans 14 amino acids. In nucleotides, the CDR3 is TGTGCCAGCAGTTTAACAGCGGGAGGTACCGAGCAGTACTTC. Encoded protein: CASSLTAGGTEQYF.

CDR3 bases: TGCGCCAGCAGACAGGGAGATGAAAAACTGTTTTTT. It yields the protein CASRQGDEKLFF. The gene calls are TRBV5-1 and TRBJ1-4; TRBD1 is a possible D gene (6 bases). The CDR3 sequence is 12 residues long. Trimming shortened V by 5 bases and J by 6 bases, and 8 bases separated the two germline ends. Per germline, CDR1 SGHRS and CDR2 YFSETQ.

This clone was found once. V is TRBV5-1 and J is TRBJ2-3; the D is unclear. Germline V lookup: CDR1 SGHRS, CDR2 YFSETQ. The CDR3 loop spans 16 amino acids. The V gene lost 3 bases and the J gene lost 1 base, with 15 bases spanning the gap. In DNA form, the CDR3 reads TGCGCCAGCAGCTCCTCGGAGCTGACACGCACAGATACGCAGTATTTT. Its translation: CASSSSELTRTDTQYF.

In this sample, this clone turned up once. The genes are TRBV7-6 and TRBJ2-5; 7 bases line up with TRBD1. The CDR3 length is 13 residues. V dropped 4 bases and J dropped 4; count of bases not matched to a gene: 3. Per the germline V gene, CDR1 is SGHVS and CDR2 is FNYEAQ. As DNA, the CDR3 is TGTGCCAGCAGCTCGACAGGGCCAGAGACCCAGTACTTC. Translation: CASSSTGPETQYF.

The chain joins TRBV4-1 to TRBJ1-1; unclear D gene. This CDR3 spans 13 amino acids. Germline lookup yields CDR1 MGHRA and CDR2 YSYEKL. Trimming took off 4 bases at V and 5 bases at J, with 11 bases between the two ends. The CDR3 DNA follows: TGCGCCAGCAGCCCAGGCGCCGGGACTGAAGCTTTCTTT. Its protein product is CASSPGAGTEAFF.

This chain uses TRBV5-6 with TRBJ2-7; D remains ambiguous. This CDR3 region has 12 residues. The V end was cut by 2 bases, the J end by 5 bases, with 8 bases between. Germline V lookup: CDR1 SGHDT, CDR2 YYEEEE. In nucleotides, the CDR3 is TGTGCCAGCAGCTTCAATGGGGACGAGCAGTACTTC. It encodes CASSFNGDEQYF.

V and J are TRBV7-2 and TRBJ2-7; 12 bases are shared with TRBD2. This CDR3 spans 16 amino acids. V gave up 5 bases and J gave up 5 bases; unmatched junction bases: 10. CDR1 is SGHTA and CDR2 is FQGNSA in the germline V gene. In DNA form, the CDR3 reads TGTGCCAGCAGCCCGTGGACTAGCGGGATTGGGGACGAGCAGTACTTC. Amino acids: CASSPWTSGIGDEQYF.

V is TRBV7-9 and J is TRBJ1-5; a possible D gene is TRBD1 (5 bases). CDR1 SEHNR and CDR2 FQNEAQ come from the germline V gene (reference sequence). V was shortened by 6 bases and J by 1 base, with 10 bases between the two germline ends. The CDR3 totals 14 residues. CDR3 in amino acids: CASSLRDSNQPQHF. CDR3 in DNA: TGTGCCAGCAGTCTCCGGGACAGCAATCAGCCCCAGCATTTT. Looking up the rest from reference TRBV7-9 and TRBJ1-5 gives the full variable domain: DTGVSQNPRHKITKRGQNVTFRCDPISEHNRLYWYRQTLGQGPEFLTYFQNEAQLEKSRLLSDRFSAERPKGSFSTLEIQRTEQGDSAMYLCASSLRDSNQPQHFGDGTRLSIL.

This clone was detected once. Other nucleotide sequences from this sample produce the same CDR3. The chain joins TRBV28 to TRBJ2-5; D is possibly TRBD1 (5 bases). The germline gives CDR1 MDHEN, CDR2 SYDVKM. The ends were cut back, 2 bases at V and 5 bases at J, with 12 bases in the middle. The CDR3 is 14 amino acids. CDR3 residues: CASSLRGLGETQYF. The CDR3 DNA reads TGTGCCAGCAGTTTAAGGGGCTTGGGCGAGACCCAGTACTTC.

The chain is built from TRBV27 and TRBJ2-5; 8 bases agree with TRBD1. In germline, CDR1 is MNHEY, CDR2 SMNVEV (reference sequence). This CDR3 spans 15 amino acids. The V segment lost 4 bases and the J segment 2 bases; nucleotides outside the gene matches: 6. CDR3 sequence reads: CASSSRDRGQETQYF. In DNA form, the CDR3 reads TGTGCCAGCAGTTCGCGCGACAGGGGTCAAGAGACCCAGTACTTC.

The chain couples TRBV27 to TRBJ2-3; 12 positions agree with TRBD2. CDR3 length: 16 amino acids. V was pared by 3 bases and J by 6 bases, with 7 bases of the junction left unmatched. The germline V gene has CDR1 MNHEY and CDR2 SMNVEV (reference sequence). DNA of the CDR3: TGTGCCAGCAGTTTTTTACTAGCGGGAGGAGGGGATACGCAGTATTTT. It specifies CASSFLLAGGGDTQYF.